These 29 T cell receptor beta chains were all obtained from the same sample, sequenced in a study of monozygotic twins with cystic fibrosis. Method: immunoSEQ multiplex PCR; TCRdb's copy keeps in-frame clones and lacks some. The table has some 20,000 clones, about 83% seen once. Sequencing was performed on blood. These TCRs come from a woman under 40 with cystic fibrosis.

This chain connects TRBV19 to TRBJ1-1; a weak D match, TRBD1 (5 bases). V was cut by 7 bases and J by 7 bases, with 22 bases left in between. The germline V gene encodes CDR1 LNHDA and CDR2 SQIVND (reference sequence). The CDR3 consists of 15 residues. DNA for the CDR3: TGTGCCAGTACCCTCGGGGCAGGGCGCCCACTTGAAGCTTTCTTT. It is translated as CASTLGAGRPLEAFF.

The J gene is TRBJ1-2, the V gene TRBV6-5; 8 nucleotides match TRBD1. Per the germline V gene, CDR1 is MNHEY and CDR2 is SVGAGI. This CDR3 has 12 residues. The J segment lost 8 bases and the V segment lost 8 bases, leaving 7 bases of the junction unmatched. DNA of the CDR3: TGTGCCAGCCGAGGACAGGGTTACGGCTACACCTTC. This codes for CASRGQGYGYTF.

The chain uses TRBV5-5 and TRBJ2-7, with D uncertain. The CDR3 is 14 amino acids. The V end lost 0 bases, the J end lost 0 bases, and 7 bases lay between the germline ends. In germline, CDR1 is SGHKS, CDR2 YYEKEE (reference sequence). Here the CDR3 reads CASSLAFSSYEQYF. The DNA of the CDR3 is TGTGCCAGCAGCTTGGCCTTCAGCTCCTACGAGCAGTACTTC.

This clone has more than one count but fewer than ten. The chain has TRBV7-2 and TRBJ1-5; perhaps TRBD1 as D (5 bases). V gave up 2 bases and J gave up 6 bases, with 17 bases separating them. Germline V gene sequence: CDR1 SGHTA, CDR2 FQGNSA. The CDR3 covers 16 residues. The chain's CDR3 is CASSLTPPPGGQPQHF. CDR3 in DNA: TGTGCCAGCAGCTTAACTCCACCCCCTGGGGGTCAGCCCCAGCATTTT.

The chain couples TRBV2 to TRBJ2-1, with D tentatively TRBD2 (6 bases). Between the trimmed V and J ends, which lost 2 bases and 3 bases, there was a span of 11 bases. The V gene's germline CDR1 is SNHLY and CDR2 FYNNEI. The CDR3 has 15 residues. The CDR3 DNA follows: TGTGCCAGCAGTGAAAGGCTAGCGTACTACAATGAGCAGTTCTTC. This sequence encodes CASSERLAYYNEQFF.

This rearrangement joins TRBV7-2 to TRBJ1-2; possible D gene TRBD1, 5 bases. V was trimmed by 1 base and J by 5 bases, leaving 11 bases between them. The CDR3 spans 14 residues. Germline CDR1 SGHTA, CDR2 FQGNSA. The CDR3 here is CASSLGRASYGYTF. The CDR3, as DNA: TGTGCCAGCAGCTTAGGCAGGGCCTCGTATGGCTACACCTTC. Drawing the rest from reference TRBV7-2 and TRBJ1-2, the complete variable domain is GAGVSQSPSNKVTEKGKDVELRCDPISGHTALYWYRQSLGQGLEFLIYFQGNSAPDKSGLPSDRFSAERTGGSVSTLTIQRTQQEDSAVYLCASSLGRASYGYTFGSGTRLTVV.

The gene calls are TRBV7-8 and TRBJ2-7; D remains ambiguous. Trimming cost V 2 bases and J 2 bases, with 10 bases left between them. Germline V CDR1 and CDR2: SGHVS, FQNEAQ. The CDR3 totals 14 residues. The CDR3 DNA follows: TGTGCCAGCAGCTTACGAGGACCCACCTACGAGCAGTACTTC. Its translation is CASSLRGPTYEQYF.

The chain recombines TRBV5-3 with TRBJ1-4, with unresolved D. TRBV5-3 is an open reading frame whose function is uncertain. The ends were cut back, 3 bases at V and 7 bases at J, with 22 bases in the middle. This CDR3 has 17 amino acids. The CDR3 sequence: CARSSSRPHEWSEKLFF. DNA of the CDR3: TGTGCCAGAAGCTCCAGCCGCCCGCATGAGTGGAGTGAAAAACTGTTTTTT.

The V gene is TRBV15, the J gene TRBJ1-5; no definite D call. Germline CDR1 LNHNV, CDR2 YYDKDF (reference sequence). Trimming took off 5 bases at V and 4 bases at J, with 21 bases between the two ends. This CDR3 region has 17 residues. CDR3 region: CATSVASGLRPNQPQHF. The CDR3 nucleotides read TGTGCCACCAGCGTAGCAAGTGGTCTGAGGCCGAATCAGCCCCAGCATTTT.

The chain couples TRBV4-3 to TRBJ1-1, with D perhaps TRBD1 (5 bases). The CDR3 is 15 amino acids. CDR1 is LGHNA and CDR2 is YSLEER in the germline V gene. V was clipped by 0 bases and J by 3 bases, with 11 bases between them. The CDR3 DNA sequence: TGCGCCAGCAGCCAAGAAAGGCTAGGGGACACTGAAGCTTTCTTT. Protein sequence: CASSQERLGDTEAFF.

There are a few counts of this clone. J is TRBJ1-3 and V is TRBV6-1, with D possibly TRBD1 on 5 matching bases. Per the germline V gene, CDR1 is MNHNS and CDR2 is SASEGT. V was trimmed by 7 bases and J by 4 bases, leaving 8 bases between them. The CDR3 length is 12 residues. Here the CDR3 DNA reads TGTGCCAGCACCGGGGCCGGAAACACCATATATTTT. Protein product: CASTGAGNTIYF.

The DNA of the CDR3 is TGCGCCAGCAGCGTACTAGCGGAGTCCTACAATGAGCAGTTCTTC. The encoded protein is CASSVLAESYNEQFF. The chain recombines TRBV5-1 with TRBJ2-1, with 8 nucleotides matching TRBD2. This CDR3 contains 15 residues. CDR1 SGHRS and CDR2 YFSETQ come from the germline V gene. V dropped 4 bases and J dropped 1; count of bases not matched to a gene: 4.

The chain recombines TRBV4-3 with TRBJ2-1; a weak D match, TRBD2 (5 bases). Looked up from germline, CDR1 is LGHNA and CDR2 is YSLEER. This CDR3 spans 14 amino acids. V lost 2 bases and J lost 7, with 12 bases in between. CDR3 amino acids: CASSQFGSPNEQFF. Written as DNA, the CDR3 is TGCGCCAGCAGCCAATTTGGGAGTCCTAATGAGCAGTTCTTC.

This chain links TRBV7-2 with TRBJ2-1; 8 nucleotides line up with TRBD2. This CDR3 contains 16 residues. CDR1 SGHTA and CDR2 FQGNSA come from the germline V gene. Trimming cost V 0 bases and J 5 bases; bases outside gene matches: 6. The CDR3 loop reads CASSLARGAMHNEQFF. The CDR3 DNA reads TGTGCCAGCAGCTTAGCGCGGGGGGCCATGCACAATGAGCAGTTCTTC.

The chain has TRBV2 and TRBJ2-3; no clear D gene. The germline gives CDR1 SNHLY, CDR2 FYNNEI. V was cut by 1 base and J by 7 bases, with 6 bases left in between. The CDR3 has 12 amino acids. DNA for the CDR3: TGTGCCAGCAGTGAAGGGGGTAATACGCAGTATTTT. It translates to CASSEGGNTQYF.

The chain employs TRBV6-5 and TRBJ2-5; D might be TRBD1 or TRBD2, each matching 5 bases. Germline CDR1 reads MNHEY; CDR2 reads SVGAGI. Trimming shortened V by 2 bases and J by 2 bases, and 9 bases separated the two germline ends. This CDR3 has 14 residues. CDR3: CASSYRGPQETQYF. The CDR3 DNA follows: TGTGCCAGCAGTTACCGGGGCCCTCAAGAGACCCAGTACTTC.

The V and J genes are TRBV7-9 and TRBJ2-7, with D tentatively TRBD2 (5 bases). The CDR3 is 14 amino acids. Germline V gene sequence: CDR1 SEHNR, CDR2 FQNEAQ (reference sequence). Trimming removed 2 bases from V and 6 bases from J, with 14 bases in between. The CDR3 DNA reads as TGTGCCAGCAGCTTATCTGGAGGTTGGGGCGAGCAGTACTTC. This codes for CASSLSGGWGEQYF.

The rearrangement joins TRBV2 to TRBJ2-7; tentative D call: TRBD2 (6 bases). This CDR3 region has 13 residues. CDR1 SNHLY and CDR2 FYNNEI come from the germline V gene. Trimming left V 10 bases short and J 6 bases short, with 19 bases between. The CDR3 sequence is CATTGGTLGEQYF. The CDR3 nucleotides are TGTGCCACCACAGGAGGGACCTTGGGCGAGCAGTACTTC.

This clone was counted between two and nine times. The genes are TRBV2 and TRBJ1-4; D is unresolved. This CDR3 spans 13 amino acids. Germline CDR1 is SNHLY and CDR2 is FYNNEI. Trimming cost V 7 bases and J 8 bases, with 14 bases left between them. This chain's CDR3 is CASTGLPLEKLFF. The CDR3 DNA sequence: TGTGCCAGCACAGGCTTACCGCTCGAAAAACTGTTTTTT.

This clone was recorded only once. The chain recombines TRBV2 with TRBJ2-3; 9 bases match TRBD2. With V trimmed by 6 bases and J by 2 bases, 9 bases remained unmatched. The germline CDR1 and CDR2 sequences are SNHLY and FYNNEI. The CDR3 has 16 residues. The CDR3 DNA follows: TGTGCCAGCAGCCCCGGACTAGCGACGTCCACAGATACGCAGTATTTT. Its protein is CASSPGLATSTDTQYF. The full variable domain, in which reference TRBV2 and TRBJ2-3 provide the parts outside the CDR3, is EPEVTQTPSHQVTQMGQEVILRCVPISNHLYFYWYRQILGQKVEFLVSFYNNEISEKSEIFDDQFSVERPDGSNFTLKIRSTKLEDSAMYFCASSPGLATSTDTQYFGPGTRLTVL.

This chain links TRBV19 with TRBJ1-2; unclear D gene. The CDR3 is 15 residues long. CDR1 is LNHDA and CDR2 is SQIVND in the germline V gene (reference sequence). Between the trimmed V and J ends, which lost 0 bases and 1 base, there was a span of 9 bases. DNA for the CDR3: TGTGCCAGTAGTATAGAGTCATGGGTTAACTATGGCTACACCTTC. Amino acid sequence: CASSIESWVNYGYTF.

The J gene is TRBJ2-3, the V gene TRBV5-4; 7 bases match TRBD1. The V segment lost 2 bases and the J segment 2 bases; nucleotides outside the gene matches: 2. The CDR3 has 14 amino acids. Germline values: CDR1 SGHNT, CDR2 YYREEE (reference sequence). This CDR3 reads CASSLGQVTDTQYF. DNA for the CDR3: TGTGCCAGCAGCTTAGGACAGGTCACAGATACGCAGTATTTT.

V usage is TRBV19 and J usage is TRBJ1-1; 9 positions match TRBD1. V was pared by 7 bases and J by 8 bases, with 17 bases of the junction left unmatched. The CDR3 is 16 amino acids. Germline V lookup: CDR1 LNHDA, CDR2 SQIVND (reference sequence). The CDR3 DNA reads as TGTGCCAGTATCTCACCGCCGGGACAGGGCCGTCGAGAAGCTTTCTTT. It yields the protein CASISPPGQGRREAFF. Full variable domain (outside the CDR3, taken from reference TRBV19 and TRBJ1-1): DGGITQSPKYLFRKEGQNVTLSCEQNLNHDAMYWYRQDPGQGLRLIYYSQIVNDFQKGDIAEGYSVSREKKESFPLTVTSAQKNPTAFYLCASISPPGQGRREAFFGQGTRLTVV.

This clone occurred once. The V call is TRBV19, the J call TRBJ2-1; possibly TRBD2 for D (5 bases). CDR1 and CDR2 (germline): LNHDA, SQIVND (reference sequence). Trimming took 5 bases from V and 7 from J, leaving 15 bases between them. The CDR3 length is 14 residues. The CDR3 nucleotides are TGTGCCAGTAGTCATCGAGGGATCGGGAATGAGCAGTTCTTC. Residues: CASSHRGIGNEQFF.

The J gene is TRBJ1-1, the V gene TRBV14; TRBD1 matches at 7 bases. Per germline, CDR1 SGHDN and CDR2 FVKESK. This CDR3 comprises 14 residues. The trim removed 1 base at V and 6 bases at J, leaving 5 bases unmatched. CDR3 region: CASSQGRGGSEAFF. The CDR3 DNA sequence: TGTGCCAGCAGCCAAGGTAGAGGGGGCTCTGAAGCTTTCTTT.

Worth noting for this clone: Relative to the germline gene, one junction end is altered; a read error may explain this. The gene calls are TRBV25-1 and TRBJ2-1; D call uncertain. The germline CDR1 and CDR2 sequences are MGHDK and SYGVNS. This CDR3 comprises 8 residues. CDR3 region: CASSGQLF. The CDR3, as DNA: TGTGCCAGCAGTGGGCAGCTCTTC. The whole variable domain, remainder taken from reference TRBV25-1 and TRBJ2-1, is EADIYQTPRYLVIGTGKKITLECSQTMGHDKMYWYQQDPGMELHLIHYSYGVNSTEKGDLSSESTVSRIRTEHFPLTLESARPSHTSQYLCASSGQLFGPGTRLTVL.

A few counts support this clone. J is TRBJ2-1 and V is TRBV4-1; the match to TRBD2 covers 9 bases. V lost 2 bases to trimming and J lost 7 bases; unmatched junction nucleotides: 9. There are 16 residues in the CDR3. Germline lookup yields CDR1 MGHRA and CDR2 YSYEKL. The CDR3 nucleotides read TGCGCCAGCAGCCAACGGGTAGCGGGGGATGGGAATGAGCAGTTCTTC. Translated: CASSQRVAGDGNEQFF.

V usage is TRBV4-1 and J usage is TRBJ2-5; the match to TRBD2 covers 9 bases. The junction had 16 bases not matched to a gene; V was cut back by 4 bases and J by 1 base. This CDR3 region has 19 residues. CDR1 is MGHRA and CDR2 is YSYEKL in the germline V gene. Written as DNA, the CDR3 is TGCGCCAGCAGCCTCCCGTCAGCGGGGGGCCAACCCACCCAAGAGACCCAGTACTTC. Translated: CASSLPSAGGQPTQETQYF.

This clone was recorded a few times. This chain links TRBV19 with TRBJ1-6; D uncertain. Trimming cost V 6 bases and J 0 bases, with 9 bases left between them. Germline V lookup: CDR1 LNHDA, CDR2 SQIVND (reference sequence). The CDR3 has 15 residues. The CDR3 DNA follows: TGTGCCAGTAGAGAGGCGAGCTCCTATAATTCACCCCTCCACTTT. Its protein product is CASREASSYNSPLHF.